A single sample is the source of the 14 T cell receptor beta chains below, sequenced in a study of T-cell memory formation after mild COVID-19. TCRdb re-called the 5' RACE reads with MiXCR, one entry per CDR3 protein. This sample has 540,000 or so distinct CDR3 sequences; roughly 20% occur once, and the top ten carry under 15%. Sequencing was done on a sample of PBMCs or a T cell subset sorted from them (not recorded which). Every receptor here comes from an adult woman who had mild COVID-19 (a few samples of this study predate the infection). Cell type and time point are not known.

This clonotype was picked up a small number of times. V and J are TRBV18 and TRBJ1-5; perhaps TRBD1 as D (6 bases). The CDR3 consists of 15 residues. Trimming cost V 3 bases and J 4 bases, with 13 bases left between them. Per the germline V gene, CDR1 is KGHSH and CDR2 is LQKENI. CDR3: CASSPRTDRNQPQHF. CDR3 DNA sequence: TGTGCCAGCTCACCGCGGACAGACCGGAATCAGCCCCAGCATTTT.

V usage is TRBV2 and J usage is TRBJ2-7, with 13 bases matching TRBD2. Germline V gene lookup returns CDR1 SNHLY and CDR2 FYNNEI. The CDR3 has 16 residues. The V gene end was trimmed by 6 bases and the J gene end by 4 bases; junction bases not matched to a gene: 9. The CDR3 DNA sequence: TGTGCCAGCAGGGATTGGACTAGCGGGAGTGAATACGAGCAGTACTTC. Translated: CASRDWTSGSEYEQYF.

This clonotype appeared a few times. CDR3 sequence (DNA): TGTGCCAGCAGTTACGGGTCCGAGAAAGAAGCTTTCTTT. Encoded protein: CASSYGSEKEAFF. The chain uses TRBV12-3 or TRBV12-4 and TRBJ1-1; D is ambiguous. V was shortened by 4 bases and J by 8 bases, with 14 bases between the two germline ends. The CDR3 loop spans 13 amino acids.

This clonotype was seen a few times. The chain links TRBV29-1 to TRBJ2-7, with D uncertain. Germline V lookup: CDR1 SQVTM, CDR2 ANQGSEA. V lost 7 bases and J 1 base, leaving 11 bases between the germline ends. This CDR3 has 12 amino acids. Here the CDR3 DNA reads TGCAGCGCCGGCCCTGGTTCCTACGAGCAGTACTTC. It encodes CSAGPGSYEQYF.

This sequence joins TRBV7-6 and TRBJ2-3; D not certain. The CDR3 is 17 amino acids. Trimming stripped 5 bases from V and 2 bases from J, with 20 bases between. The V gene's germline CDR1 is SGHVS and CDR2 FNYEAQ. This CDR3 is CASSHGPLSKTTDTQYF. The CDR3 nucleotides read TGTGCCAGCAGCCACGGCCCTCTTAGCAAGACCACAGATACGCAGTATTTT.

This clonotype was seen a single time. As DNA, the CDR3 is TGTGCCAGCAGCAAGACTAGCGGGACCCGCAATGAGCAGTTCTTC. Its protein is CASSKTSGTRNEQFF. The J gene is TRBJ2-1, the V gene TRBV7-9; 11 nucleotides line up with TRBD2. The CDR3 covers 15 residues. CDR1 is SEHNR, CDR2 FQNEAQ, per germline (reference sequence). The V and J ends lost 5 bases and 6 bases, in that order; junction bases with no gene match: 6.

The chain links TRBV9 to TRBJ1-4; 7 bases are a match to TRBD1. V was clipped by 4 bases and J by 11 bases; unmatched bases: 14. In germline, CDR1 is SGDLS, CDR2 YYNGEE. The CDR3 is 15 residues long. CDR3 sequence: CASSNTGAGVGKLFF. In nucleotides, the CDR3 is TGTGCCAGCAGCAACACAGGGGCGGGCGTAGGGAAACTGTTTTTT.

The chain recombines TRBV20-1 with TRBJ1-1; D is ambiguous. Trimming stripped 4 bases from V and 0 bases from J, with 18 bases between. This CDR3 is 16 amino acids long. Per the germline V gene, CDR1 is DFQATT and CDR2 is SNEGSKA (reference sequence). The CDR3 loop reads CSAIRRALIMNTEAFF. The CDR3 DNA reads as TGCAGTGCTATCCGGCGGGCCCTGATCATGAACACTGAAGCTTTCTTT.

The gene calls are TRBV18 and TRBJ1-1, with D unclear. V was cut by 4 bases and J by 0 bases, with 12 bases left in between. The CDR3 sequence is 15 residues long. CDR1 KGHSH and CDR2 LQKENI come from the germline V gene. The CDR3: CASSHAGRVNTEAFF. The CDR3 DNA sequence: TGTGCCAGCTCACACGCAGGACGGGTGAACACTGAAGCTTTCTTT.

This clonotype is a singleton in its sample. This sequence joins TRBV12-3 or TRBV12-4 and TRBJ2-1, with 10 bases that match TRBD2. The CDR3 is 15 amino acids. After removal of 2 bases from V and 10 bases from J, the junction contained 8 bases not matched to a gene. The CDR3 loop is CASSLPSGRAREQFF. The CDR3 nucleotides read TGTGCCAGCAGTTTACCCAGCGGGAGGGCCCGCGAGCAGTTCTTC.

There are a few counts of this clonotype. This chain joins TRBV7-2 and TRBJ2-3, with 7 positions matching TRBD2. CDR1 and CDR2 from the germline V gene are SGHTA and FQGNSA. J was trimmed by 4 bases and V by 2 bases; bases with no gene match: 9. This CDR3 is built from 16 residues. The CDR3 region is CASSLRAGEGADTQYF. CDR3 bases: TGTGCCAGCAGCTTACGGGCGGGAGAAGGCGCAGATACGCAGTATTTT.

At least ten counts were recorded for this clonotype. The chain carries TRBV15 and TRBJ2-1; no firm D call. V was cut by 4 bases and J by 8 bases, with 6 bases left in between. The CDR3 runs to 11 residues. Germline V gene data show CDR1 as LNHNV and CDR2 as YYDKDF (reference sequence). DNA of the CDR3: TGTGCCACCAGCACGAAGTATGAGCAGTTCTTC. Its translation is CATSTKYEQFF.

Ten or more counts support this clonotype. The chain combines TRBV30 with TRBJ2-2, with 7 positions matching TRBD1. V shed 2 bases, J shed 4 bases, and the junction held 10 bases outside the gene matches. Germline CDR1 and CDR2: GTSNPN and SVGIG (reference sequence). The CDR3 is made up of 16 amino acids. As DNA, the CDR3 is TGTGCCTGGAGTTACCGGGACAGCGCTATCACCGGGGAGCTGTTTTTT. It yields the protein CAWSYRDSAITGELFF.

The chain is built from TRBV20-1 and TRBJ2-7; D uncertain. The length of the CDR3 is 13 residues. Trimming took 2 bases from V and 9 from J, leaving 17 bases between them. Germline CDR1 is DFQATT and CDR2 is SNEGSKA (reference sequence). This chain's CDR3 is CSARPTRWDGQYF. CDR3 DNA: TGCAGTGCTAGACCCACCCGCTGGGATGGGCAGTACTTC.